A selection of T cell receptor beta chains follows, all from one sample in a study of blood T cell repertoires in COVID-19. Assay used: immunoSEQ multiplex PCR; TCRdb lists only in-frame clones, some missing. Of tens of thousands of clones listed, about 89% are singletons. Sequenced: peripheral blood. These receptors were obtained from a human donor in a cohort sampled during active COVID-19. Each CDR3 is given with its conserved first and last residue. The D gene is left open where the match is weak. Only some rows state a clone size, as once, few, many or a class for expanded clones.

clone size	J gene	V gene	D gene	CDR3 DNA	CDR3 protein
.	TRBJ1-3	TRBV7-2	.	TGTGCCAGCAGCCCCGGGAGGACATCTGGAAACAGCCTATATTTT	CASSPGRTSGNSLYF
few	TRBJ1-1	TRBV6-5	.	TGTGCCAGCACCTACAGCTACACTGAAGCTTTCTTT	CASTYSYTEAFF
.	TRBJ2-7	TRBV23-1	TRBD2	TGCGCCAGCAGTCAATCTGGACTAGCCTACGAGCAGTACTTC	CASSQSGLAYEQYF
.	TRBJ1-4	TRBV27	TRBD1	TGTGCCAGCAGTTTATTTTCAGGGGGACGGGAAAAACTGTTTTTT	CASSLFSGGREKLFF
.	TRBJ1-5	TRBV7-9	.	TGTGCCAGCAGCTCAGGGGACGGTCCCAGGGGCAATCAGCCCCAGCATTTT	CASSSGDGPRGNQPQHF
.	TRBJ1-2	TRBV15	TRBD1	TGTGCCACCAGCAAGGCCGGGACAGGGAACTATGGCTACACCTTC	CATSKAGTGNYGYTF
.	TRBJ1-3	TRBV2	TRBD1	TGTGCCAGCAGTGTAGGACAGGGGTACGGAAACACCATATATTTT	CASSVGQGYGNTIYF
.	TRBJ2-5	TRBV19	.	TGTGCCAGTAGTATGGGGGGTGAGACCCAGTACTTC	CASSMGGETQYF
once	TRBJ1-2	TRBV5-1	TRBD1	TGCGCCAGCAGCCCCGGGACAGGCACCTATGGCTACACCTTC	CASSPGTGTYGYTF
.	TRBJ2-3	TRBV11-3	.	TGTGCCAGCAGCTCCAGGGGTTTCGGCACAGATACGCAGTATTTT	CASSSRGFGTDTQYF
.	TRBJ2-5	TRBV7-7	.	TGTGCCAGCAGCTTAGTTGGACTTCAAGGGGAGACCCAGTACTTC	CASSLVGLQGETQYF
.	TRBJ1-5	TRBV6-5	TRBD1	TGTGCCAGCAGTTCGTCCAGGGGGCTCGATCAGCCCCAGCATTTT	CASSSSRGLDQPQHF
few	TRBJ1-5	TRBV30	TRBD1	TGTGCCTGGAGTTTGACCGGGACAGGGCCCCAGCCCCAGCATTTT	CAWSLTGTGPQPQHF
.	TRBJ1-2	TRBV5-4	.	TGTGCCAGCAGCTCCCAAGGGTCACAGGCCCGCTATGGCTACACCTTC	CASSSQGSQARYGYTF
few	TRBJ2-7	TRBV6-1	TRBD2	TGTGCCAGCAGTGATTGGCTAGCGGGGAACTCCTACGAGCAGTACTTC	CASSDWLAGNSYEQYF
.	TRBJ2-7	TRBV28	TRBD2	TGTGCCAGCAGTCGATCCCCGACTAGCGGGGACCCGACAAGGTACGAGCAGTACTTC	CASSRSPTSGDPTRYEQYF
.	TRBJ2-5	TRBV29-1	TRBD2	TGCAGCGTTTCCGTTAGCGGGGGGCGGGGAGAGACCCAGTACTTC	CSVSVSGGRGETQYF
once	TRBJ2-3	TRBV19	.	TGTGCCAGCAGGGATACTGGAGATACGCAGTATTTT	CASRDTGDTQYF
.	TRBJ1-5	TRBV7-2	TRBD1	TGTGCCAGCAGCCTCGGACAGGGAGGGGGCAATCAGCCCCAGCATTTT	CASSLGQGGGNQPQHF
.	TRBJ2-1	TRBV7-8	.	TGTGCCAGCAGCCTAGGGGGCGGGGGGTCCTACAATGAGCAGTTCTTC	CASSLGGGGSYNEQFF
.	TRBJ1-3	TRBV14	.	TGTGCCAGCAGCCAAGATATCCCTAGCTCTGGAAACACCATATATTTT	CASSQDIPSSGNTIYF
once	TRBJ1-4	TRBV6-5	.	TGTGCCAGCAGGAAGAGTCGCGGTGAAAAACTGTTTTTT	CASRKSRGEKLFF
.	TRBJ1-2	TRBV7-9	.	TGTGCCAGCAGCCCCACGGGTGGGGGCGCCCCCTCTAACTATGGCTACACCTTC	CASSPTGGGAPSNYGYTF
.	TRBJ1-4	TRBV9	.	TGTGCCAGCAGCGCGGAGATACAGGGCGCTAATGAAAAACTGTTTTTT	CASSAEIQGANEKLFF
.	TRBJ1-1	TRBV6-5	TRBD1	TGTGCCAGCAGCTATACAGGGGAGGTGAACACTGAAGCTTTCTTT	CASSYTGEVNTEAFF
.	TRBJ2-1	TRBV2	.	TGTGCCAGCAGGACAGGTTTTTACAATGAGCAGTTCTTC	CASRTGFYNEQFF
.	TRBJ1-2	TRBV5-4	TRBD1	TGTGCCAGCAGCCTAGGACAGGACTATGGCTACACCTTC	CASSLGQDYGYTF
.	TRBJ2-3	TRBV4-1	.	TGCGCCAGCAGAAAGAGTGAAACTAGCACAGATACGCAGTATTTT	CASRKSETSTDTQYF
.	TRBJ2-5	TRBV7-2	.	TGTGCCAGCAGCCGCCCGGGTCAGTGGGAGACCCAGTACTTC	CASSRPGQWETQYF
.	TRBJ2-4	TRBV7-9	.	TGTGCCAGCAGCTTAGTGCCAGGGGTCGCCAAAAACATTCAGTACTTC	CASSLVPGVAKNIQYF
.	TRBJ2-1	TRBV9	TRBD1	TGTGCCAGCAGCGTAGGGGGTTCCAGGGGGTACAATGAGCAGTTCTTC	CASSVGGSRGYNEQFF
.	TRBJ1-1	TRBV5-6	.	TGTGCCAGCAGCGCGCGGACGGGAAGGAGCACTGAAGCTTTCTTT	CASSARTGRSTEAFF
.	TRBJ1-1	TRBV7-6	.	TGTGCCAGCCAAGTCCAGCCAGGTATGAACACTGAAGCTTTCTTT	CASQVQPGMNTEAFF
.	TRBJ1-5	TRBV27	.	TGTGCCAGCAGCGTTTCGGGGGGCAATCAGCCCCAGCATTTT	CASSVSGGNQPQHF
.	TRBJ2-5	TRBV7-9	TRBD1	TGTGCCAGCAGCCCCAAGTTTGGCGGGACAGGGTTCCGGAGGGAGACCCAGTACTTC	CASSPKFGGTGFRRETQYF
.	TRBJ1-2	TRBV11-2	.	TGTGCCAGCAGCTTTCAAGGGGGGGGAGCTAACTATGGCTACACCTTC	CASSFQGGGANYGYTF
.	TRBJ2-2	TRBV2	.	TGTGCCAGCCTGGGGGCAGGTGGAACCGGGGAGCTGTTTTTT	CASLGAGGTGELFF
.	TRBJ2-5	TRBV7-2	.	TGTGCCAGCAGCCCAGGGTTCCCGCGACAAGAGACCCAGTACTTC	CASSPGFPRQETQYF
.	TRBJ1-6	TRBV7-9	.	TGTGCCAGCAGCCCCCCGACCGGGATCTATAATTCACCCCTCCACTTT	CASSPPTGIYNSPLHF
.	TRBJ1-2	TRBV6-2/TRBV6-3	TRBD1	TGTGCCAGCAGTCTACAGGGGGCGGATTTATTCGTTAATGGCTACACCTTC	CASSLQGADLFVNGYTF
once	TRBJ2-5	TRBV28	TRBD1	TGTGCCAGCAGTTTCCAAAGGACAGGGGTAGAGACCCAGTACTTC	CASSFQRTGVETQYF